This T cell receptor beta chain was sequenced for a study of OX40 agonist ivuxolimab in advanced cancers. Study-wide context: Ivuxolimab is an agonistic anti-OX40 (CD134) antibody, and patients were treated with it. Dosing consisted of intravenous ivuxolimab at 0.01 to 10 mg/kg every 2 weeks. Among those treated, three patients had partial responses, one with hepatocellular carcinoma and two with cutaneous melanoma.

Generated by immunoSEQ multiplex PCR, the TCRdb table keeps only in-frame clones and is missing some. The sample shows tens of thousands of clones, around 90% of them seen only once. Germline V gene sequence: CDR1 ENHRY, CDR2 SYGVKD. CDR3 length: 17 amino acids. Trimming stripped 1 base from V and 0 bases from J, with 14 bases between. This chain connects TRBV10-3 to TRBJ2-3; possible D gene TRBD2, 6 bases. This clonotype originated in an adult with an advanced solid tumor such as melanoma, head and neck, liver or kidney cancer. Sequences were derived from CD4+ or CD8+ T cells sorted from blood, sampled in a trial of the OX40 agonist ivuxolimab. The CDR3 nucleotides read TGTGCCATCAGTGAGTTATTTGGCGGGGCTAGCACAGATACGCAGTATTTT. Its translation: CAISELFGGASTDTQYF.